The rows below give T cell receptor beta chains drawn from one sample of a study of cytotoxic CD8 clonotypes in ibrutinib-treated CLL. Only in-frame clones appear in the TCRdb table, and some are missing; sequencing was by immunoSEQ multiplex PCR. Here the sample spans about 140,000 clones, roughly 80% being singletons. Here the sequenced sample was PBMCs, taken after 12 months of ibrutinib treatment. The receptors were gathered from a human donor with chronic lymphocytic leukemia. The conserved cysteine and the conserved F or W are not part of the CDR3 here. A clone size is listed for some rows: how often the clone was seen (once, few, many), or a class if it is expanded.

>TRBJ2-6|TRBV6-1|NA
ASIPGRDGANVLT
>TRBJ2-7|TRBV10-3|NA
AIAGTGAYEQY
>TRBJ2-6|TRBV7-2|few
ASSGGTGNSGANVLT
>TRBJ2-5|TRBV12-5|NA
ASGLGGYGETQY
>TRBJ2-6|TRBV7-7|once
ASSPPGVTGANVLT
>TRBJ1-1|TRBV4-1|NA
ASSQVAGLGTEAF
>TRBJ1-2|TRBV9|NA
ASSASLRYT
>TRBJ1-1|TRBV2|few
ASGTATEAF
>TRBJ2-1|TRBV6-1|NA
ASSEASPGGAGGYNEQF
>TRBJ1-1|TRBV9|few
ASSADEGMNTEAF
>TRBJ1-5|TRBV28|NA
ASSFVSNQPQH
>TRBJ2-5|TRBV27|NA
ASRRQGLQETQY
>TRBJ2-7|TRBV5-6|NA
ASSLVGVPSYEQY
>TRBJ1-2|TRBV9|few
ASSASGWGEDRVYGYT
>TRBJ2-1|TRBV7-2|once
ASSLDQIGGEQF
>TRBJ2-1|TRBV15|NA
ATSVSPEGATEQF
>TRBJ2-1|TRBV15|NA
AARGGANEQF
>TRBJ2-3|TRBV6-1|NA
ASTVGGPGDTQY
>TRBJ2-2|TRBV7-2|NA
ASSLVSSNTGELF
>TRBJ2-1|TRBV7-8|NA
ASSLIRNNEQF
>TRBJ1-2|TRBV5-1|once
ASSSLLANYGYT
>TRBJ2-5|TRBV7-2|NA
ASSQTGRETQY
>TRBJ1-5|TRBV28|NA
ASTPGVNQPQH
>TRBJ2-1|TRBV2|NA
ASSGGQWDEQF
>TRBJ2-5|TRBV28|NA
ASIQAGGRETQY
>TRBJ2-1|TRBV7-2|NA
ASSLVLGNNEQF
>TRBJ2-7|TRBV5-6|few
ASSWDRTNEQY
>TRBJ2-4|TRBV9|NA
ASSARSGAGNIQY
>TRBJ1-2|TRBV6-5|NA
ASSSFGRYGYT
>TRBJ2-2|TRBV2|NA
ASQGTGYTGELF
>TRBJ2-7|TRBV30|NA
AWSVRGNRQPYEQY
>TRBJ1-3|TRBV2|NA
ASSVHRVDGNTIY
>TRBJ1-1|TRBV6-5|NA
ASLQGKNTEAF
>TRBJ1-5|TRBV4-2|once
ASSSDGQANQPQH
>TRBJ1-5|TRBV19|NA
ASSIRTGRSNQPQH
>TRBJ1-5|TRBV15|NA
ATSRASQGGQPQH